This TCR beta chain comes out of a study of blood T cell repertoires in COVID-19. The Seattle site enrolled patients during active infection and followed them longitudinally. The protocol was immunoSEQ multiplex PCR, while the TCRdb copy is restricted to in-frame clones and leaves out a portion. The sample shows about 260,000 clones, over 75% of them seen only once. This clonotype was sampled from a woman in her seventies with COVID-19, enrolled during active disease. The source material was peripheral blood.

DNA of the CDR3: TGTGCCAGCAGTTTCGATCAGGAAACGCAGTACTTC. Amino acid sequence: CASSFDQETQYF. The chain uses TRBV12-3 or TRBV12-4 and TRBJ2-7, with no clear D. The CDR3 is 12 amino acids. Trimming took 3 bases from V and 9 from J, leaving 12 bases between them.